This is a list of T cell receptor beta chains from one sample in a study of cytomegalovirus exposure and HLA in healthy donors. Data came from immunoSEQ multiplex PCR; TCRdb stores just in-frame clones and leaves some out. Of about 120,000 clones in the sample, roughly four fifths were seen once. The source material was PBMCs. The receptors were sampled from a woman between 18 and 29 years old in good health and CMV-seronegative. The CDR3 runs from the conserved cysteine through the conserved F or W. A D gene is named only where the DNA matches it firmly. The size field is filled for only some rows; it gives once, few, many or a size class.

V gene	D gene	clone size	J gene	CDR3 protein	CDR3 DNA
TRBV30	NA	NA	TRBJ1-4	CAWSPAVSEKLFF	TGTGCCTGGAGTCCGGCGGTGAGTGAAAAACTGTTTTTT
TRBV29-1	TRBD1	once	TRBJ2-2	CSVELDRIGTGELFF	TGCAGCGTTGAACTGGACAGGATAGGCACCGGGGAGCTGTTTTTT
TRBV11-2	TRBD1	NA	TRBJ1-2	CASSSHTGAHARYGYTF	TGTGCCAGCAGCTCACATACAGGGGCCCACGCTCGCTATGGCTACACCTTC
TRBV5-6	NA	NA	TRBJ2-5	CASSSLRGGETQYF	TGTGCCAGCAGCAGCCTTAGGGGTGGGGAGACCCAGTACTTC
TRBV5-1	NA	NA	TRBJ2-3	CASSQGRSTDTQYF	TGCGCCAGCAGCCAGGGGCGTAGCACAGATACGCAGTATTTT
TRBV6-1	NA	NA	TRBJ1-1	CASSETRVRPEAFF	TGTGCCAGCAGTGAAACCAGGGTTCGGCCTGAAGCTTTCTTT
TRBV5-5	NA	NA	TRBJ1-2	CAAHIQPGTSGYTF	TGTGCCGCACATATCCAACCTGGCACATCTGGCTACACCTTC
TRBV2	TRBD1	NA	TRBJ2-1	CASSGDRGVGNEQFF	TGTGCCAGCAGTGGAGACAGGGGGGTTGGAAATGAGCAGTTCTTC
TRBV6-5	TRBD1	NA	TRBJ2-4	CATTLTGGNSQYF	TGTGCCACCACCTTGACAGGGGGAAACAGTCAGTACTTC
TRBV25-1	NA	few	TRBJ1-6	CASSLREGDSPLHF	TGTGCCAGCAGTCTTCGGGAAGGAGATTCACCCCTCCACTTT
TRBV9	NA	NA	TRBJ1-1	CASSSSPLGLSF	TGTGCCAGCAGCTCCTCCCCCTTGGGACTTTCTTTT
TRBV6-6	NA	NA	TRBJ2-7	CASSYPRAGDYEQYF	TGTGCCAGCAGTTACCCGAGGGCCGGGGACTACGAGCAGTACTTC